This T cell receptor beta chain came from a study of persistence of HIV-infected CD4 T cells. The overall study: Up to roughly 180 mL blood was drawn at multiple time points; a couple of donors had single-time leukapheresis. Anti-CD3/anti-CD28 stimulation activated a higher proportion of cells than antigen stimulation, with lower memory fraction.

Cells were stimulated nonspecifically with anti-CD3/anti-CD28 magnetic beads. Sorting selected CD4+ T cells upregulating both CD40 ligand and CD69. Undetectable plasma HIV-1 RNA below 50 copies/mL lasted at least 4 years. Donors had CD4+ T cell counts above 400 cells/uL and were CMV-seropositive. Sequencing used immunoSEQ version 4 in survey mode. Assay: immunoSEQ multiplex PCR; the TCRdb copy retains only in-frame clones and omits some. The data hold 40,000 to 60,000 clones, with 85% to 90% observed a single time. For this clone: Its antigen is still unknown.

Sequencing was performed on CD4+ T cells sorted from PBMCs after roughly 17-hour stimulation, taken from a patient who received antiretroviral therapy. This receptor was taken from an adult woman with HIV who was CMV-seropositive.

CDR3 region: CATSETGTGGGQPQHF. In nucleotides, the CDR3 is TGTGCCACCAGTGAAACCGGGACAGGGGGCGGTCAGCCCCAGCATTTT. The J gene is TRBJ1-5, the V gene TRBV24-1, with 12 bases aligning to TRBD1. Germline V gives CDR1 KGHDR, CDR2 SFDVKD. The CDR3 is 16 residues long. Trimming removed 4 bases from V and 6 bases from J; junction bases left unmatched: 6.